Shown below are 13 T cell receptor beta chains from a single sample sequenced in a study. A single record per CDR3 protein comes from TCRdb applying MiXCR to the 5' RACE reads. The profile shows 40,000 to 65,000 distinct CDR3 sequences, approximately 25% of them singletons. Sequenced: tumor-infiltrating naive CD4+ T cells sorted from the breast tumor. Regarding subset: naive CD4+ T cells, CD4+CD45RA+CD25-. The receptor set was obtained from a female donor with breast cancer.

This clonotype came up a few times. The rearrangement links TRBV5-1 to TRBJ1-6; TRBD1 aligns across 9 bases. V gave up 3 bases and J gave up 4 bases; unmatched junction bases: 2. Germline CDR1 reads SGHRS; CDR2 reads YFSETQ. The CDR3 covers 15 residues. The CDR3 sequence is CASSWDRAYNSPLHF. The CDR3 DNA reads TGCGCCAGCAGCTGGGACAGGGCTTATAATTCACCCCTCCACTTT.

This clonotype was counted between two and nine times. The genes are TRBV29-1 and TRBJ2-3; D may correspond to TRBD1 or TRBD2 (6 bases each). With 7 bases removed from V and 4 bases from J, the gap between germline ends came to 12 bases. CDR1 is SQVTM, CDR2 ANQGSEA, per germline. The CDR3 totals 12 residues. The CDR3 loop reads CSGGAPADTQYF. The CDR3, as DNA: TGCAGCGGGGGGGCTCCAGCAGATACGCAGTATTTT.

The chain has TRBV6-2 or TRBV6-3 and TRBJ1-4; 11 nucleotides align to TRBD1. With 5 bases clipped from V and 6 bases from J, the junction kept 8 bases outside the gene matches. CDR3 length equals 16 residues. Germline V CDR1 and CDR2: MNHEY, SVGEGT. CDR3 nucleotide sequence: TGTGCCAGCAGTGGACAGGGGGCGCGTTTTTATGAAAAACTGTTTTTT. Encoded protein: CASSGQGARFYEKLFF.

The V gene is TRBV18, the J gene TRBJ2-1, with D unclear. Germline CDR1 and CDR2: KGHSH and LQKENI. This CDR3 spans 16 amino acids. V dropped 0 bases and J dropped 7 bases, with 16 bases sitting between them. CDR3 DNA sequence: TGTGCCAGCTCACCACCGAACTCCGTGGGCTCTAATGAGCAGTTCTTC. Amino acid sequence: CASSPPNSVGSNEQFF.

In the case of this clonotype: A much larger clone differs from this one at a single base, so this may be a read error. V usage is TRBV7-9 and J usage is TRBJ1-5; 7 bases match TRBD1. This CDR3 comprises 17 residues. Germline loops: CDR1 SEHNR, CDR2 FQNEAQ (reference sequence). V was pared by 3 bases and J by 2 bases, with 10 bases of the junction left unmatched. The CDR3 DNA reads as TGTGCCAGCAGCTTTTGGGCAGGGGGGTTTGGCAATCAGCCCCAGCATTTT. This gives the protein CASSFWAGGFGNQPQHF.

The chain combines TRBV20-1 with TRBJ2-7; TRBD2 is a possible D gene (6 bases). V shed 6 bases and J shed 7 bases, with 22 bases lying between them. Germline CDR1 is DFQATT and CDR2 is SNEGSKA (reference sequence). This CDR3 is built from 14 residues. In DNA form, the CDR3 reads TGCAGTGCCCACCCCCCGCTCGGCGGAGGGGAGCAGTACTTC. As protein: CSAHPPLGGGEQYF.

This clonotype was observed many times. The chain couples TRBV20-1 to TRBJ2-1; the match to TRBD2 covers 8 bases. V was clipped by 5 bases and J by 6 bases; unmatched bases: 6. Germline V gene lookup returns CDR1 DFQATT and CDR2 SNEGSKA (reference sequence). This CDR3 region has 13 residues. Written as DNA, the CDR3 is TGCAGTGCTGGACCCGGGACTAGCAATGAGCAGTTCTTC. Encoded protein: CSAGPGTSNEQFF.

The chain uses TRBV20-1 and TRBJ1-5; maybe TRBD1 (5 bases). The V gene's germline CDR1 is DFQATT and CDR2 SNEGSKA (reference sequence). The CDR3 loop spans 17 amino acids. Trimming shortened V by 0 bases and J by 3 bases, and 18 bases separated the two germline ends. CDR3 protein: CSAREGGRRGFNQPQHF. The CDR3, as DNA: TGCAGTGCTAGAGAAGGCGGAAGAAGGGGCTTCAATCAGCCCCAGCATTTT.

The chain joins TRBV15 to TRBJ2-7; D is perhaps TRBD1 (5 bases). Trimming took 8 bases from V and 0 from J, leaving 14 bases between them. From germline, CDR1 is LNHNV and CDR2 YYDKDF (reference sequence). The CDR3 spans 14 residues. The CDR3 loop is CATSTGFGSYEQYF. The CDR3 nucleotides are TGTGCCACCTCCACAGGTTTTGGCTCCTACGAGCAGTACTTC.

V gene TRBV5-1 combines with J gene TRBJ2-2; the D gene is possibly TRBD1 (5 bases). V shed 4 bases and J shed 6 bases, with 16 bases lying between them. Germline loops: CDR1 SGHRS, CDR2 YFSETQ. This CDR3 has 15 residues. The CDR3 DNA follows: TGCGCCAGCAGCACATCTTATACAGGACCCGGGGAGCTGTTTTTT. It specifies CASSTSYTGPGELFF.

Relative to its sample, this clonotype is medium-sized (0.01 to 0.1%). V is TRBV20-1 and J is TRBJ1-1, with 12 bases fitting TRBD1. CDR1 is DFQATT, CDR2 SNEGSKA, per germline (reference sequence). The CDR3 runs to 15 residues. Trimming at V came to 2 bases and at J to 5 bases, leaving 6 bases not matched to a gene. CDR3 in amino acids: CSARKGTGGRTEAFF. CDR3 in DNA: TGCAGTGCTAGAAAGGGGACAGGGGGCCGGACTGAAGCTTTCTTT.

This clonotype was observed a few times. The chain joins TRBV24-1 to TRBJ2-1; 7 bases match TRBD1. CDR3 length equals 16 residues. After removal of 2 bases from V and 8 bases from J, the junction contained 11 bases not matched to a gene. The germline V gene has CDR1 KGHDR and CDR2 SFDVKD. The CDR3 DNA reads TGTGCCACCAGTGATTGGAGGACAGGTCGGTCCCATGAGCAGTTCTTC. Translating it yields CATSDWRTGRSHEQFF.

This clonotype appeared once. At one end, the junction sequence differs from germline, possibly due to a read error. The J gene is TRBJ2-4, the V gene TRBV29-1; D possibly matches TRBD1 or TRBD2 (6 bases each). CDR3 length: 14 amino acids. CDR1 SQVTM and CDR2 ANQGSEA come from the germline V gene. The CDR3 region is CSVRGAIGKNIQDF. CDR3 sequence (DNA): TGCAGCGTTAGGGGGGCGATAGGCAAAAACATTCAGGACTTC. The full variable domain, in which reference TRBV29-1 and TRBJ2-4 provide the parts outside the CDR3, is SAVISQKPSRDICQRGTSLTIQCQVDSQVTMMFWYRQQPGQSLTLIATANQGSEATYESGFVIDKFPISRPNLTFSTLTVSNMSPEDSSIYLCSVRGAIGKNIQDFGAGTRLSVL.